The text below deals with one T cell receptor beta chain. Germline CDR1 and CDR2: KGHSH and LQKENI. The CDR3 runs to 14 residues. Trimming took off 6 bases at V and 4 bases at J, with 15 bases between the two ends. This sample was taken from a study of blood T cell repertoires in COVID-19. Study information: The origin of the acute and convalescent COVID-19 samples was the United States, Italy and Spain. From T cells, B-cell-depleted T cells, or PBMCs came the material, which was cDNA or gDNA.

In the study's own analysis: Estimation of nucleated cell counts relied on the amplification of reference gene primers. Repertoires were generated with immunoSEQ multiplex PCR, while TCRdb's copy carries only in-frame clones and drops some. Clonal size and the V and J genes are those of that table, whereas D and trimming came from the DNA. Seen here are some 200,000 clones, around 80% observed once, and the top ten hold 5.5%. The receptor was derived from a woman aged 70-85 years with acute or convalescent COVID-19. The material sequenced was peripheral blood. V usage is TRBV18 and J usage is TRBJ1-2; D unresolved. CDR3 loop: CASSFEAGSYGYTF. CDR3 DNA: TGTGCCAGCTCGTTTGAAGCCGGGAGCTATGGCTACACCTTC.